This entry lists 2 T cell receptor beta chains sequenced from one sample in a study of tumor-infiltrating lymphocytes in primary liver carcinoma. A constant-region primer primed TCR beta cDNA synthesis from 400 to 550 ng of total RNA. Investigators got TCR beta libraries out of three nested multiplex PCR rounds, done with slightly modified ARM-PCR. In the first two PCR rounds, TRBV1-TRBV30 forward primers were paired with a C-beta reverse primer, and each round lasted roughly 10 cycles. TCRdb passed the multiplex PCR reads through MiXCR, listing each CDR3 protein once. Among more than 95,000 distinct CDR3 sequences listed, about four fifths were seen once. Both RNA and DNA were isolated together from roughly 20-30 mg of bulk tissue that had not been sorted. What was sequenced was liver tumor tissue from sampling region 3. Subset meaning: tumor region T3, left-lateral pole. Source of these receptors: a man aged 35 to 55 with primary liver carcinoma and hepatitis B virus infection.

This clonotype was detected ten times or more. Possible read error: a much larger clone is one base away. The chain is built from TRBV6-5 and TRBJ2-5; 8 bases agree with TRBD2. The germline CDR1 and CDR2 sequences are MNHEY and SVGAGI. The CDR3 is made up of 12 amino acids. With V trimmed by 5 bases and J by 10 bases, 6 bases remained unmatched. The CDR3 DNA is TGTGCCAGCAGTAACGGGAGGGTGGTCCAGTACTTC. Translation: CASSNGRVVQYF.

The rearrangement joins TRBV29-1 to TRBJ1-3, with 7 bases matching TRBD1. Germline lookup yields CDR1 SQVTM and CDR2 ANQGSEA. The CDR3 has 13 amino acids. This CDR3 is CCAVTGFGDTIYF. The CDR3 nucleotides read TGCTGCGCCGTGACAGGGTTCGGAGACACCATATATTTT.